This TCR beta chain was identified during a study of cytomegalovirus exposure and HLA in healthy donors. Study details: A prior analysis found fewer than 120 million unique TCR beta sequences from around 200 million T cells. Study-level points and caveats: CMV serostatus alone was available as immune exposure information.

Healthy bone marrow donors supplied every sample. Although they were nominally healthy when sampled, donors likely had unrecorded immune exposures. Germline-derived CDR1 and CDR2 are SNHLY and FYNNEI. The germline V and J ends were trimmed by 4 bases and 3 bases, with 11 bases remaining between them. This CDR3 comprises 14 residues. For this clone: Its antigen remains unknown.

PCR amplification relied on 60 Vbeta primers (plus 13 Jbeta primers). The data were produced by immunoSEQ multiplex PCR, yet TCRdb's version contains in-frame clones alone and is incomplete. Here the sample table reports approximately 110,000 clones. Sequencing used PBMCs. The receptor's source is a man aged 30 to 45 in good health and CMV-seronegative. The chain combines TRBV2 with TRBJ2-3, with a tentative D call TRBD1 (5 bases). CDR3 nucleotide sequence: TGTGCCAGCAGTGGGGGCGCTTGGACAGATACGCAGTATTTT. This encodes CASSGGAWTDTQYF.